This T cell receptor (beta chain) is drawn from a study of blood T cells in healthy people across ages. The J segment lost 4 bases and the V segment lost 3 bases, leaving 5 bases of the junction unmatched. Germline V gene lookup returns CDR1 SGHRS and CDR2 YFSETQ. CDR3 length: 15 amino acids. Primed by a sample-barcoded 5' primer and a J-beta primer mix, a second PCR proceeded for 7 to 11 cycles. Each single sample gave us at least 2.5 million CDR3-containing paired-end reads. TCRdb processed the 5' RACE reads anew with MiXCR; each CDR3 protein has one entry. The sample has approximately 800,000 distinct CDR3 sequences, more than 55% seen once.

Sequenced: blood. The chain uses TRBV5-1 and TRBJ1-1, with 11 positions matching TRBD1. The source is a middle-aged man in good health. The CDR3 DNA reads TGCGCCAGCAGCTCAACCGGGACAGGGGGCACTGAAGCTTTCTTT. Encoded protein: CASSSTGTGGTEAFF.